The sequence of this T cell receptor beta chain was determined in a study of cytomegalovirus exposure and HLA in healthy donors. Study at large: The same platform as the approximately 700 first-cohort repertoires was used for the 95 to 150 validation repertoires, a later analysis reported.

This clone has a single count. Sequencing was performed with immunoSEQ multiplex PCR; in TCRdb, only in-frame clones are kept and a portion is missing. The sample has some 110,000 clones, about 93% seen once. CDR1 is MNHEY and CDR2 is SMNVEV in the germline V gene (reference sequence). Trimming pared 7 bases from V and 5 bases from J, leaving 26 bases between. The CDR3 consists of 17 residues. The genes are TRBV27 and TRBJ1-1, with unresolved D. Sequenced: PBMCs. The clonotype comes from a woman aged 18 to 35 in good health and CMV-seronegative. CDR3 DNA: TGTGCCAGCATTCCTTTAGAGGTTCGAGGGCTTCGGACTGAAGCTTTCTTT. Its protein product is CASIPLEVRGLRTEAFF.